The sequence of this TCR beta chain was determined in a study of cytomegalovirus exposure and HLA in healthy donors. Study-level results: The analysis excluded some indistinguishable V segments, including TRBV6-2 and TRBV6-3.

The V and J ends lost 1 base and 4 bases respectively, with 10 bases between them. Germline values: CDR1 SEHNR, CDR2 FQNEAQ (reference sequence). The CDR3 is 14 amino acids. The PCR used 60 Vbeta and 13 Jbeta primers. Some clones are missing from TCRdb's copy, which holds only in-frame ones; the method was immunoSEQ multiplex PCR. The top ten hold approximately 2.3% of the sample, which has roughly 140,000 clones, around 80% seen once. In this sample, this clone turned up once. Its specificity is not known. The J gene is TRBJ1-1, the V gene TRBV7-9; D unclear. The TCR sequence derives from a man under 40 in good health and CMV-seronegative. Sample: PBMCs. The CDR3 spells CASSLGQEGTEAFF. Written as DNA, the CDR3 is TGTGCCAGCAGCTTAGGGCAGGAGGGCACTGAAGCTTTCTTT.